What follows are 3 T cell receptor beta chains derived from one specimen sequenced in a study of T cells in Graves' hyperthyroidism and ophthalmopathy. RNA transcripts provided the source from which TCR beta CDR3 regions were amplified. The HTBI primer set was used in a first-round RT-PCR of the TCR CDR3. Via MiXCR, TCRdb re-called the multiplex PCR reads, giving one row per CDR3 protein. The sample records approximately 520,000 distinct CDR3 sequences, around 20% being singletons. The specimen sequenced was blood. The receptor set was obtained from a man aged 18 to 29 with Graves' hyperthyroidism.

Comment on this clonotype: Possible read error: a much larger clone is one base away. V usage is TRBV7-2 and J usage is TRBJ1-1; TRBD1 is a possible D gene (5 bases). The CDR3 covers 12 residues. CDR1 SGHTA and CDR2 FQGNSA come from the germline V gene. CDR3 sequence: CASSLYGTEACF. The CDR3, as DNA: TGTGCCAGCAGCTTGTATGGGACTGAAGCTTGCTTT.

This clonotype was counted ten times or more. The rearrangement uses TRBV20-1 and TRBJ1-2, with D possibly matching TRBD1 (6 bases). This CDR3 is built from 14 residues. Trimming left V 1 base short and J 4 bases short, with 13 bases between. Germline V gene lookup returns CDR1 DFQATT and CDR2 SNEGSKA (reference sequence). CDR3 sequence (DNA): TGCAGTGCTAGAGTAGGACAGCGGGTCTATGGCTACACCTTC. The encoded protein is CSARVGQRVYGYTF.

As to this clonotype: Since a much larger clone is just one base distant, this may be a read error. V gene TRBV28 combines with J gene TRBJ2-7, with D uncertain. Germline V gene data show CDR1 as MDHEN and CDR2 as SYDVKM. The CDR3 length is 12 residues. The CDR3, as DNA: TGTGCCAGCAGACTCGATACCTACGAGCAGTGCTTC. It encodes CASRLDTYEQCF.